The entry below gives a single T cell receptor beta chain sequence along with its context. Its recognized antigen is unknown. No clone much larger than this one lies a single base away; base qualities are absent. These data are taken from a study of OX40 agonist ivuxolimab in advanced cancers. Concerning the study at large: Ivuxolimab was an agonistic, fully human IgG2 monoclonal antibody directed against OX40 (CD134), a costimulatory receptor. Intravenous ivuxolimab was administered to patients every 2 weeks at six dose levels: 0.01, 0.1, 0.3, 1.5, 3 and 10 mg/kg. Three dose-escalation patients achieved partial responses, one with hepatocellular carcinoma and two with cutaneous melanoma. The dose-escalation cohort was 82.7% male with a mean age of about 60 years, ranging from 23 to 79. Among the approximately 50 dose-escalation patients, around 20 had hepatocellular carcinoma, about 15 melanoma, 9 renal cell carcinoma and 9 head and neck cancer. The purpose of peripheral TCRbeta sequencing was to test whether ivuxolimab changed TCR sequence diversity and led to clonal T-cell expansion. The paper describes the monotherapy dose-escalation part (N of about 52 patients) of the phase I trial of ivuxolimab. Prior anti-PD-1, anti-PD-L1 or anti-CTLA-4 therapy was permitted, and checkpoint inhibitors had been received by less than 45% of dose-escalation patients. Summary of the overall study and its limitations: Low levels of normalized T-cell clonal expansion were also seen in some patients who did not respond. The antigen specificity of the clonally expanded peripheral T cells was not determined. Clonal expansion of both CD4+ and CD8+ blood T cells was observed from baseline to week 6 at doses 0.1 to 3.0 mg/kg. In partial responders in the 0.1-3.0 mg/kg groups, normalized peripheral clonal expansion was found to be among the lowest, especially among CD8+ T cells. After ivuxolimab, expanded clones were on average more numerous among CD8+ T cells than among CD4+ T cells.

V gives up 2 bases and J gives up 5 bases, and the segment between their germline ends measures 10 bases. CDR1 SGDLS and CDR2 YYNGEE are derived from the germline V gene. From its cysteine to its phenylalanine, the CDR3 spans 14 amino acids. The sequence is cut down to CDR3 DNA, 42 bases in frame from base 1. The trial excluded patients who had a history of autoimmune disease or were on systemic immunosuppression. Peripheral blood for TCR sequencing was collected from all dose cohorts at baseline, on cycle 4 day 1, and on cycle 7 day 1. Samples came from an open-label, multicenter, first-in-human phase I dose-escalation trial of ivuxolimab. Adults with locally advanced or metastatic melanoma, renal cell carcinoma, hepatocellular carcinoma or head and neck squamous cell carcinoma were enrolled in the trial. Before TCR sequencing, CD4+ and CD8+ T cells were separately sorted from peripheral blood. Genomic DNA was isolated from the sorted cells so that the TCRbeta CDR3 region could be sequenced. The immunoSEQ Assay was used to sequence the TCRbeta CDR3 regions. TCRdb re-hosts the immuneACCESS table, in-frame sequences only. Its copies lack some clones; in the studies checked, an unresolved V gene accounts for under half of them, and the cause for the rest is not known. The sample table records 40,000 to 55,000 clones; roughly 90% of these occur just once. The ten largest make up less than 7% of the sample.

The sample here was CD4+ or CD8+ T cells sorted from blood, taken in a trial of the OX40 agonist ivuxolimab. This TCR came from an adult with an advanced solid tumor such as melanoma, head and neck, liver or kidney cancer. The chain was built from TRBV9 and TRBJ2-2; the D gene is possibly TRBD1, with 6 bases matching. The CDR3: CASSVGQGTGELFF. The bases are TGTGCCAGCAGCGTGGGCCAGGGGACCGGGGAGCTGTTTTTT.